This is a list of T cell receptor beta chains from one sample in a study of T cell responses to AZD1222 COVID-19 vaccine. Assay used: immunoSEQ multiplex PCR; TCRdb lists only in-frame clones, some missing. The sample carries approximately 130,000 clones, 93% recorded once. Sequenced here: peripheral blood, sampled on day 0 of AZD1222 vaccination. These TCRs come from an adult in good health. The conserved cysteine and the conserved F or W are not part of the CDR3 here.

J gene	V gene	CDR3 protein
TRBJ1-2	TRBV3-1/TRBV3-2	ASSQLSRPYGYT
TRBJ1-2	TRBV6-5	ASSYSQVGASGYT
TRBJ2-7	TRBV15	ATSREHEGGEQY
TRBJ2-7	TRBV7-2	ASSFIAGPSYEQY
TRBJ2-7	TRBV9	ASSTTTGRSNEQY
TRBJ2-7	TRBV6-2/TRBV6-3	ASSTTGLYEQY
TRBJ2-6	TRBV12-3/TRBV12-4	ASLRSGANVLT
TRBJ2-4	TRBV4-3	ASSQDQRGTGRNIQY
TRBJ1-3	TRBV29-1	SVGQGSGNTIY
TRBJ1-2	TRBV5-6	ASSGTASYGYT
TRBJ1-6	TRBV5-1	ASSSSTGGNSPLH
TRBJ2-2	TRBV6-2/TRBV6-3	ASSSRTRTGTGELF
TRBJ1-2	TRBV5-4	ASSPIHRGSGNSGYT
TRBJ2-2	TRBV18	ASSPGTFAGELF
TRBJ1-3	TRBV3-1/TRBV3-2	ASSPGLDSGNTIY
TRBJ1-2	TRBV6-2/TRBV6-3	ASSYPSGRNNYGYT
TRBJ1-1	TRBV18	ASSPRQDEAF
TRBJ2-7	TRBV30	AWSNYYEQY